What follows are 29 T cell receptor beta chains derived from one specimen sequenced in a study of blood T cell repertoires in COVID-19. Assay: immunoSEQ multiplex PCR; the TCRdb copy retains only in-frame clones and omits some. Of almost 45,000 clones listed, roughly 70% are singletons. Sequencing input: peripheral blood. Receptors were obtained from a man aged 80 or over with acute or convalescent COVID-19.

J is TRBJ2-3 and V is TRBV13; D not certain. Trimming cost V 2 bases and J 8 bases, with 14 bases left between them. Germline lookup yields CDR1 PRHDT and CDR2 FYEKMQ (reference sequence). The CDR3 spans 14 residues. The chain's CDR3 is CASSLPTGSATQYF. The DNA for the CDR3 is TGTGCCAGCAGCTTACCGACTGGTTCAGCTACGCAGTATTTT.

The rearrangement links TRBV7-6 to TRBJ2-1, with 7 bases matching TRBD1. Germline trimming cut 2 bases from V and 9 bases from J; bases unmatched to any gene: 7. Germline CDR1 is SGHVS and CDR2 is FNYEAQ. There are 14 residues in the CDR3. CDR3 loop: CASSLTRDRAEQFF. CDR3 bases: TGTGCCAGCAGCTTAACTAGGGACAGAGCTGAGCAGTTCTTC.

CDR3 loop: CASSSSGRAFGSYEQYF. CDR3 in DNA: TGTGCCAGCAGTTCTAGCGGGAGGGCCTTTGGGTCCTACGAGCAGTACTTC. The chain employs TRBV28 and TRBJ2-7, with 12 bases aligning to TRBD2. CDR3 length equals 17 residues. V shed 4 bases, J shed 1 base, and the junction held 8 bases outside the gene matches. Germline V lookup: CDR1 MDHEN, CDR2 SYDVKM.

This clone was seen just once. V is TRBV28 and J is TRBJ1-4; 9 bases are shared with TRBD1. CDR3 length: 14 amino acids. V dropped 6 bases and J dropped 6; count of bases not matched to a gene: 5. Germline CDR1 and CDR2: MDHEN and SYDVKM. CDR3 DNA: TGTGCCAGCAGCAGGACAGGGGACGATGAAAAACTGTTTTTT. Its translation: CASSRTGDDEKLFF.

This clone was recorded once. The chain recombines TRBV5-8 with TRBJ2-4, with TRBD2 identical over 10 bases. Germline lookup yields CDR1 SGHTS and CDR2 YDEGEE. The V and J ends lost 2 bases and 0 bases, in that order; junction bases with no gene match: 5. The CDR3 length is 17 residues. The CDR3 here is CASSLLAGHLAKNIQYF. The CDR3, as DNA: TGTGCCAGCAGCTTACTAGCGGGACATCTAGCCAAAAACATTCAGTACTTC.

This sequence joins TRBV7-9 and TRBJ2-1, with a weak D call TRBD2 (6 bases). V was pared by 5 bases and J by 10 bases, with 12 bases between. Germline V gene data show CDR1 as SEHNR and CDR2 as FQNEAQ (reference sequence). The CDR3 runs 12 residues. The CDR3 protein is CASSRDLPEQFF. CDR3 sequence (DNA): TGTGCCAGCAGCCGGGACTTACCGGAGCAGTTCTTC.

The chain links TRBV5-1 to TRBJ1-1; 9 nucleotides agree with TRBD1. The V and J ends lost 4 bases and 0 bases, in that order; junction bases with no gene match: 1. The V gene's germline CDR1 is SGHRS and CDR2 YFSETQ. The CDR3 runs to 14 residues. CDR3 sequence: CASSRQGVNTEAFF. The CDR3 nucleotides are TGCGCCAGCAGCCGACAGGGGGTGAACACTGAAGCTTTCTTT.

J is TRBJ1-5 and V is TRBV7-2; D is unclear. This CDR3 is built from 15 residues. The V end was cut by 0 bases, the J end by 4 bases, with 10 bases between. In germline, CDR1 is SGHTA, CDR2 FQGNSA. The CDR3 nucleotides are TGTGCCAGCAGCTTAGCGGCGGCCGCAAATCAGCCCCAGCATTTT. This sequence encodes CASSLAAAANQPQHF.

The CDR3 spells CASSPSGQLGLGYGYTF. The CDR3, as DNA: TGTGCCAGCAGCCCTTCGGGACAGCTGGGCCTTGGCTATGGCTACACCTTC. This sequence joins TRBV28 and TRBJ1-2, with 7 bases matching TRBD1. CDR1 is MDHEN, CDR2 SYDVKM, per germline. V dropped 6 bases and J dropped 4; count of bases not matched to a gene: 17. This CDR3 comprises 17 residues.

The chain recombines TRBV15 with TRBJ2-7; 11 bases agree with TRBD1. This CDR3 has 17 amino acids. V lost 0 bases to trimming and J lost 2 bases; unmatched junction nucleotides: 6. Germline V gene sequence: CDR1 LNHNV, CDR2 YYDKDF (reference sequence). DNA for the CDR3: TGTGCCACCAGCAGAGATCTTGCGGGACAGGGGGCCTACGAGCAGTACTTC. Translating it yields CATSRDLAGQGAYEQYF.

The rearrangement links TRBV24-1 to TRBJ1-5, with 7 nucleotides matching TRBD1. CDR1 and CDR2 (germline): KGHDR, SFDVKD. This CDR3 region has 16 residues. V lost 2 bases, J lost 3 bases, and 6 bases stayed unmatched. Written as DNA, the CDR3 is TGTGCCACCAGTGATTGTGACAGGGTCCCCAATCAGCCCCAGCATTTT. It translates to CATSDCDRVPNQPQHF.

The rearrangement uses TRBV6-2 or TRBV6-3 and TRBJ1-5, with 9 bases lining up with TRBD1. With 2 bases clipped from V and 6 bases from J, the junction kept 5 bases outside the gene matches. Germline CDR1 is MNHEY and CDR2 is SVGEGT. The CDR3 runs to 15 residues. The CDR3 sequence is CASSYSGTGFQPQHF. DNA for the CDR3: TGTGCCAGCAGTTACAGCGGGACAGGGTTTCAGCCCCAGCATTTT.

The sample holds a few counts of this clone. The rearrangement joins TRBV19 to TRBJ1-5, with a possible D match to TRBD1 (6 bases). This CDR3 has 16 residues. V was pared by 4 bases and J by 2 bases, with 15 bases between. Germline V gene lookup returns CDR1 LNHDA and CDR2 SQIVND (reference sequence). CDR3 in DNA: TGTGCCAGTAGTACCGGGACAACATGGGGCAATCAGCCCCAGCATTTT. This codes for CASSTGTTWGNQPQHF.

In this sample, this clone turned up a few times. CDR3 loop: CASSLTGLFTEAFF. For the CDR3, the DNA is TGTGCCAGCAGTTTAACTGGTTTGTTCACTGAAGCTTTCTTT. V is TRBV27 and J is TRBJ1-1; D unclear. The germline V gene encodes CDR1 MNHEY and CDR2 SMNVEV (reference sequence). Trimming stripped 2 bases from V and 4 bases from J, with 11 bases between. This CDR3 spans 14 amino acids.

The chain uses TRBV10-3 and TRBJ1-3; 8 positions match TRBD1. The length of the CDR3 is 16 residues. Looked up from germline, CDR1 is ENHRY and CDR2 is SYGVKD. The V gene end was trimmed by 5 bases and the J gene end by 0 bases; junction bases not matched to a gene: 6. In DNA, the CDR3 is TGTGCCATCAGTCCAGGACAGGGCCTCTCTGGAAACACCATATATTTT. It specifies CAISPGQGLSGNTIYF.

V and J are TRBV28 and TRBJ2-2, with TRBD2 matching over 7 bases. The CDR3 has 14 amino acids. Germline CDR1 MDHEN, CDR2 SYDVKM. With 4 bases clipped from V and 6 bases from J, the junction kept 5 bases outside the gene matches. CDR3 DNA sequence: TGTGCCAGCAGTTCTGGCGGGAGCCCCGGGGAGCTGTTTTTT. As protein: CASSSGGSPGELFF.

This clone occurred once. V is TRBV14 and J is TRBJ2-3; 8 bases line up with TRBD2. This CDR3 region has 15 residues. Germline V gene data show CDR1 as SGHDN and CDR2 as FVKESK. Unmatched junction bases numbered 8, after V lost 4 bases and J lost 5 bases. The CDR3 loop is CASSPRTSFRDTQYF. CDR3 coding DNA: TGTGCCAGCAGCCCCCGGACTAGCTTCCGAGATACGCAGTATTTT.

The rearrangement uses TRBV5-1 and TRBJ2-2; 11 nucleotides agree with TRBD2. There are 16 residues in the CDR3. Looked up from germline, CDR1 is SGHRS and CDR2 is YFSETQ. After removal of 1 base from V and 4 bases from J, the junction contained 3 bases not matched to a gene. The CDR3 sequence: CASSLTSGSGTGELFF. CDR3 in DNA: TGCGCCAGCAGCTTGACTAGCGGGAGTGGCACCGGGGAGCTGTTTTTT.

The chain joins TRBV30 to TRBJ2-4; D is perhaps TRBD1 (6 bases). Trimming shortened V by 2 bases and J by 4 bases, and 12 bases separated the two germline ends. The length of the CDR3 is 14 residues. CDR1 is GTSNPN and CDR2 is SVGIG in the germline V gene (reference sequence). CDR3 sequence reads: CAWSKHREKNIQYF. In DNA, the CDR3 is TGTGCCTGGAGTAAGCACAGGGAGAAAAACATTCAGTACTTC. The complete variable domain, with remaining parts taken from reference TRBV30 and TRBJ2-4, reads SQTIHQWPATLVQPVGSPLSLECTVEGTSNPNLYWYRQAAGRGLQLLFYSVGIGQISSEVPQNLSASRPQDRQFILSSKKLLLSDSGFYLCAWSKHREKNIQYFGAGTRLSVL.

The CDR3 nucleotides read TGTGCCAGCAGCTCCGAATGGACTAGCGGTACAGATACGCAGTATTTT. Its protein is CASSSEWTSGTDTQYF. V is TRBV7-9 and J is TRBJ2-3, with 10 nucleotides matching TRBD2. The CDR3 extends over 16 amino acids. Trimming at V came to 4 bases and at J to 3 bases, leaving 7 bases not matched to a gene. CDR1 and CDR2 from the germline V gene are SEHNR and FQNEAQ (reference sequence).

The CDR3 reads CASSLGYSSYNEQFF. The CDR3 DNA follows: TGCGCCAGCAGCTTGGGGTACAGCTCCTACAATGAGCAGTTCTTC. The chain employs TRBV5-1 and TRBJ2-1, with no clear D. Germline CDR1 SGHRS, CDR2 YFSETQ. The CDR3 is made up of 15 amino acids. Deletions cut 0 bases from V and 0 bases from J, with 7 bases between.

V is TRBV7-6 and J is TRBJ2-1; 7 nucleotides agree with TRBD2. Germline CDR1 reads SGHVS; CDR2 reads FNYEAQ. Losses at the gene ends were 3 bases for V and 4 bases for J; bases not matched to a gene: 6. CDR3 length equals 15 residues. The CDR3 DNA sequence: TGTGCCAGCAGCTTTGCCGGGACTAAGTACAATGAGCAGTTCTTC. Amino acid sequence: CASSFAGTKYNEQFF.

The CDR3 protein is CASSLALPLSSYNEQFF. The CDR3 region has the DNA TGTGCCAGCAGCTTAGCGCTTCCCTTGAGCTCCTACAATGAGCAGTTCTTC. The chain carries TRBV7-8 and TRBJ2-1; D unresolved. This CDR3 has 17 amino acids. Trimming left V 0 bases short and J 0 bases short, with 12 bases between. CDR1 is SGHVS, CDR2 FQNEAQ, per germline.

This clone was recorded at least ten times. The gene calls are TRBV11-1 and TRBJ2-2; D is perhaps TRBD2 (7 bases). The germline V and J ends were trimmed by 5 bases and 4 bases, with 14 bases remaining between them. The CDR3 totals 15 residues. CDR1 is SGHAT, CDR2 FQDESV, per germline (reference sequence). CDR3 in amino acids: CASSTTGGGTGELFF. CDR3 in DNA: TGTGCCAGCAGCACAACGGGGGGCGGCACCGGGGAGCTGTTTTTT. The full variable domain, its missing parts supplied by reference TRBV11-1 and TRBJ2-2, is EAEVAQSPRYKITEKSQAVAFWCDPISGHATLYWYRQILGQGPELLVQFQDESVVDDSQLPKDRFSAERLKGVDSTLKIQPAELGDSAMYLCASSTTGGGTGELFFGEGSRLTVL.

This clone appeared a few times. The chain employs TRBV28 and TRBJ1-2, with 10 bases fitting TRBD1. The germline V gene has CDR1 MDHEN and CDR2 SYDVKM. J lost 5 bases, V lost 5 bases, and 8 bases had no gene match. This CDR3 contains 15 residues. In nucleotides, the CDR3 is TGTGCCAGCAGTCCAAGGGGACAGGGGTCATATGGCTACACCTTC. This translates into CASSPRGQGSYGYTF.

The rearrangement joins TRBV28 to TRBJ1-2; possibly TRBD1 for D (5 bases). Germline CDR1 MDHEN, CDR2 SYDVKM. The V gene lost 5 bases and the J gene lost 5 bases, with 15 bases spanning the gap. This CDR3 spans 14 amino acids. The CDR3 DNA reads as TGTGCCAGCAGTGCCATAGGGGTACAATATGGCTACACCTTC. Translated, it gives CASSAIGVQYGYTF.

The V and J genes are TRBV19 and TRBJ2-7; unclear D gene. The V end lost 7 bases, the J end lost 3 bases, and 10 bases lay between the germline ends. This CDR3 is built from 12 residues. Germline CDR1 LNHDA, CDR2 SQIVND (reference sequence). The CDR3 DNA reads TGTGCCAGTAACCAGAGGTTCTACGAGCAGTACTTC. Its translation is CASNQRFYEQYF. Using reference TRBV19 and TRBJ2-7 for the parts outside the CDR3, the full variable domain is DGGITQSPKYLFRKEGQNVTLSCEQNLNHDAMYWYRQDPGQGLRLIYYSQIVNDFQKGDIAEGYSVSREKKESFPLTVTSAQKNPTAFYLCASNQRFYEQYFGPGTRLTVT.

V gene TRBV28 combines with J gene TRBJ1-3; 9 nucleotides align to TRBD1. Germline loops: CDR1 MDHEN, CDR2 SYDVKM. CDR3 size: 15 residues. V trimming: 6 bases; J trimming: 0 bases; junction bases outside the gene matches: 3. In nucleotides, the CDR3 is TGTGCCAGCAGAGGACAGGGGCCCTCTGGAAACACCATATATTTT. Translating gives CASRGQGPSGNTIYF.

This rearrangement joins TRBV5-1 to TRBJ1-1; D is ambiguous. V dropped 2 bases and J dropped 1 base, with 9 bases sitting between them. Germline CDR1 SGHRS, CDR2 YFSETQ. CDR3 size: 14 residues. The CDR3 bases are TGCGCCAGCAGCTTCGGGGATGGGAACACTGAAGCTTTCTTT. Residues: CASSFGDGNTEAFF.